A single T cell receptor (beta chain) is shown here with its context. The sample belongs to a study of blood T cell repertoires in COVID-19. Germline values: CDR1 SQVTM, CDR2 ANQGSEA. The CDR3 runs to 13 residues. Between the trimmed V and J ends, which lost 4 bases and 5 bases, there was a span of 14 bases. The protocol was immunoSEQ multiplex PCR, while the TCRdb copy is restricted to in-frame clones and leaves out a portion. The sample records around 250,000 clones, roughly 80% being singletons. Participants came from about 23 US areas, aged about 18 to 89 years. Sequenced sample: PBMCs or T cells enriched from blood (not recorded which). The clonotype was recovered from a man aged 50 to 59 who had recovered from COVID-19. The V and J genes are TRBV29-1 and TRBJ2-5; tentatively, D is TRBD2 (5 bases). The chain's CDR3 is CSVGHQRRETQYF. In DNA, the CDR3 is TGCAGCGTTGGGCACCAGAGGAGGGAGACCCAGTACTTC. Supplemented by reference TRBV29-1 and TRBJ2-5, the full variable domain reads SAVISQKPSRDICQRGTSLTIQCQVDSQVTMMFWYRQQPGQSLTLIATANQGSEATYESGFVIDKFPISRPNLTFSTLTVSNMSPEDSSIYLCSVGHQRRETQYFGPGTRLLVL.